This entry lists 17 T cell receptor beta chains sequenced from one sample in a study of blood T cells in healthy people across ages. For the second PCR, which ran for roughly 6 to 12 cycles, a sample-barcoded 5' primer and a J-beta primer mix were used. Each CDR3 protein is one row after TCRdb ran MiXCR on the 5' RACE reads. The data show over 1,300,000 distinct CDR3 sequences, approximately 60% seen once. The sample comprised blood. The receptors originated from a man between 18 and 29 years old in good health.

The chain employs TRBV12-3 or TRBV12-4 and TRBJ2-1; D tentatively reads TRBD1 or TRBD2 (5 bases each). The germline V and J ends were trimmed by 5 bases and 10 bases, with 18 bases remaining between them. The CDR3 is 14 amino acids. Written as DNA, the CDR3 is TGTGCCAGCAGTCTTGTTACAATCGGGACGGAGCAGTTCTTC. Translated: CASSLVTIGTEQFF.

Concerning this clonotype itself: Its ends do not fully match the called genes, so a read error is possible. The CDR3 loop reads CGVGAGSYEQYF. As DNA, the CDR3 is TGCGGCGTTGGGGCTGGGTCCTACGAGCAGTACTTC. The chain has TRBV29-1 and TRBJ2-7, with D tentatively TRBD1 (5 bases). CDR1 is SQVTM and CDR2 is ANQGSEA in the germline V gene. The CDR3 loop spans 12 amino acids.

This clonotype was found a few times. The chain is built from TRBV27 and TRBJ2-6, with D uncertain. Germline V gene data show CDR1 as MNHEY and CDR2 as SMNVEV (reference sequence). CDR3 size: 13 residues. V lost 4 bases and J lost 2, with 3 bases in between. CDR3 amino acids: CASSYTGANVLTF. Here the CDR3 DNA reads TGTGCCAGCAGTTACACTGGGGCCAACGTCCTGACTTTC.

The chain uses TRBV20-1 and TRBJ2-7; no reliable D call. The CDR3 loop spans 14 amino acids. The V gene lost 6 bases and the J gene lost 1 base, with 16 bases spanning the gap. The germline gives CDR1 DFQATT, CDR2 SNEGSKA (reference sequence). CDR3 sequence: CSAMTESTSYEQYF. CDR3 DNA: TGCAGTGCGATGACGGAGTCAACTTCCTACGAGCAGTACTTC.

In its sample, this clonotype was seen a few times. One end of the junction does not line up with germline, which may come from a read error. The chain links TRBV5-1 to TRBJ2-1, with D maybe TRBD2 (6 bases). The CDR3 covers 13 residues. Germline CDR1 is SGHRS and CDR2 is YFSETQ. CDR3 protein: CASSLGGTNEQFF. Here the CDR3 DNA reads TGTGCCAGCAGCTTAGGAGGGACCAATGAGCAGTTCTTC.

The chain combines TRBV4-3 with TRBJ2-3; a weak D match, TRBD1 (5 bases). This CDR3 has 16 residues. CDR1 is LGHNA and CDR2 is YSLEER in the germline V gene. V was shortened by 0 bases and J by 2 bases, with 12 bases between the two germline ends. The CDR3, as DNA: TGCGCCAGCAGCCAAGAGGGGCGGTGGGACACAGATACGCAGTATTTT. Its translation is CASSQEGRWDTDTQYF.

The chain links TRBV7-8 to TRBJ2-5; no clear D gene. V was pared by 4 bases and J by 5 bases, with 23 bases between. CDR3 size: 17 residues. Germline V gene lookup returns CDR1 SGHVS and CDR2 FQNEAQ. CDR3 in amino acids: CASSSPDLEAIGETQYF. The CDR3 DNA reads TGTGCCAGCAGCTCCCCTGATCTAGAAGCCATTGGGGAGACCCAGTACTTC.

Notes on this clonotype: It is likely a read error, because the conserved phenylalanine at the end of the CDR3 is missing. The chain employs TRBV13 and TRBJ2-5; TRBD2 is a possible D gene (6 bases). The germline V and J ends were trimmed by 4 bases and 4 bases, with 13 bases remaining between them. In germline, CDR1 is PRHDT, CDR2 FYEKMQ (reference sequence). The CDR3 consists of 14 residues. The DNA for the CDR3 is TGTGCCAGCAGCTCCCGACTAGAAATAGAGACCCAGTACCTC. This gives the protein CASSSRLEIETQYL.

The V and J genes are TRBV12-3 or TRBV12-4 and TRBJ2-1, with 10 bases that match TRBD2. The CDR3 covers 18 residues. V lost 2 bases to trimming and J lost 4 bases; unmatched junction nucleotides: 11. In nucleotides, the CDR3 is TGTGCCAGCAGTTTAAGAGCGGGAGGGTTACCCGTGTACAATGAGCAGTTCTTC. Protein: CASSLRAGGLPVYNEQFF.

This clonotype came up a few times. V gene TRBV4-3 combines with J gene TRBJ2-7; D perhaps matches TRBD1 (5 bases). Germline loops: CDR1 LGHNA, CDR2 YSLEER. Trimming took off 4 bases at V and 1 base at J, with 11 bases between the two ends. This CDR3 is built from 14 residues. CDR3 bases: TGCGCCAGCAGCCCCACGGCAGGGTCCTACGAGCAGTACTTC. Protein: CASSPTAGSYEQYF.

The V call is TRBV6-2 or TRBV6-3, the J call TRBJ2-3, with 13 bases matching TRBD2. V shed 0 bases and J 2 bases; nucleotides not matched to a gene: 2. From germline, CDR1 is MNHEY and CDR2 SVGEGT. This CDR3 comprises 17 residues. In nucleotides, the CDR3 is TGTGCCAGCAGTTACTCCGGACTAGCGGGGGACACAGATACGCAGTATTTT. This codes for CASSYSGLAGDTDTQYF.

V is TRBV6-2 or TRBV6-3 and J is TRBJ2-3; TRBD2 matches 15 bases. The germline gives CDR1 MNHEY, CDR2 SVGEGT. Trimming cost V 3 bases and J 6 bases; bases outside gene matches: 4. This CDR3 comprises 16 residues. The CDR3 loop reads CASSYGTSGGPDTQYF. The CDR3 coding sequence is TGTGCCAGCAGTTATGGGACTAGCGGGGGGCCCGATACGCAGTATTTT.

This chain connects TRBV20-1 to TRBJ2-2, with D maybe TRBD2 (7 bases). Trimming removed 6 bases from V and 4 bases from J, with 18 bases in between. The CDR3 totals 15 residues. Germline V lookup: CDR1 DFQATT, CDR2 SNEGSKA (reference sequence). CDR3 protein: CSARGWTSGTGELFF. The CDR3 DNA reads TGCAGTGCCAGGGGTTGGACTAGTGGCACCGGGGAGCTGTTTTTT.

This clonotype was seen more than once but under ten times. The gene calls are TRBV20-1 and TRBJ2-1; TRBD2 agrees at 8 bases. Germline lookup yields CDR1 DFQATT and CDR2 SNEGSKA (reference sequence). CDR3 length: 15 residues. V lost 6 bases and J lost 4; bases outside the gene matches: 11. Written as DNA, the CDR3 is TGCAGTGCCGATGTTAGCGGGGCCGAATACAATGAGCAGTTCTTC. Residues: CSADVSGAEYNEQFF.

This chain links TRBV4-1 with TRBJ2-5, with D unresolved. The length of the CDR3 is 14 residues. The ends were cut back, 0 bases at V and 7 bases at J, with 12 bases in the middle. CDR1 and CDR2 from the germline V gene are MGHRA and YSYEKL. The CDR3 loop reads CASSQEGASRTQYF. The CDR3 bases are TGCGCCAGCAGCCAAGAAGGCGCCTCAAGGACCCAGTACTTC.

The chain employs TRBV16 and TRBJ1-4; the D gene is possibly TRBD1 (6 bases). With 2 bases removed from V and 7 bases from J, the gap between germline ends came to 17 bases. The CDR3 consists of 16 residues. Germline CDR1 is KGHSY and CDR2 is FQNENV. CDR3 residues: CASSQHTGLSGEKLFF. In DNA form, the CDR3 reads TGTGCCAGCAGCCAACACACAGGGTTGAGCGGTGAAAAACTGTTTTTT.

A note on this clonotype: A much bigger clone sits one base away, suggesting this may be a read error. This sequence joins TRBV6-5 and TRBJ1-2, with 8 bases lining up with TRBD1. Germline CDR1 and CDR2: MNHEY and SVGAGI. The CDR3 contains 14 residues. CDR3 nucleotide sequence: TGTGCCAGCAGACTCGGACAGGGCGCATATGGCAACACCTTC. Its protein product is CASRLGQGAYGNTF.